This record covers a single TCR beta chain. CDR3 length: 13 residues. Trimming cost V 5 bases and J 2 bases, with 9 bases left between them. Germline V CDR1 and CDR2: KGHSH, LQKENI. TCRdb's table, derived via immunoSEQ multiplex PCR, lists solely in-frame clones and lacks some. The table lists 300,000 to 350,000 clones, about nine tenths of them singletons. This record comes from a study of blood T cell repertoires in COVID-19. The overall study: Italy, Spain and the United States were the sources of the convalescent and acute COVID-19 samples. Nucleic acid was either cDNA or gDNA, and it came from T cells, B-cell-depleted T cells, or PBMCs.

V usage is TRBV18 and J usage is TRBJ1-1; D ambiguous. Input material: peripheral blood. The clonotype was recovered from a woman between 50 and 59 years old with COVID-19, enrolled during active disease. CDR3 region: CASSDPDNTEAFF. CDR3 nucleotide sequence: TGTGCCAGCTCAGATCCAGATAACACTGAAGCTTTCTTT.